This is a list of T cell receptor beta chains from one sample in a study of cytomegalovirus exposure and HLA in healthy donors. Assay: immunoSEQ multiplex PCR; the TCRdb copy retains only in-frame clones and omits some. This table has 110,000 to 150,000 clones, approximately 94% appearing once. What was sequenced was PBMCs. Receptor source: a young man in good health and CMV-seropositive. The CDR3 runs from the conserved cysteine through the conserved F or W. A D gene is named only where the DNA matches it firmly. Clone sizes are given selectively: once, few, many, or a class where the clone is expanded.

>.|TRBV15|TRBD1|TRBJ2-5|15
CATSRDRTGEETQYF
TGTGCCACCAGCAGAGATCGGACAGGGGAAGAGACCCAGTACTTC
>.|TRBV5-1|TRBD1|TRBJ2-3|15
CASSSGTVSTDTQYF
TGCGCCAGCAGCTCCGGGACAGTTAGCACAGATACGCAGTATTTT
>once|TRBV5-8|.|TRBJ1-5|16
CASSFRQTVGNQPQHF
TGTGCCAGCAGCTTCCGCCAGACTGTAGGAAATCAGCCCCAGCATTTT
>once|TRBV9|.|TRBJ2-5|15
CASSAEQGLGETQYF
TGTGCCAGCAGCGCTGAACAGGGTTTGGGGGAGACCCAGTACTTC
>.|TRBV6-5|TRBD1|TRBJ1-2|13
CASSWDRGGGYTF
TGTGCCAGCAGTTGGGACAGGGGCGGGGGCTACACCTTC
>.|TRBV2|.|TRBJ1-1|10
CASEEYGAFF
TGTGCCAGCGAAGAATACGGGGCTTTCTTT
>.|TRBV10-3|.|TRBJ2-2|17
CAIKGREGAQGAGELFF
TGTGCCATCAAGGGCCGGGAGGGGGCGCAAGGGGCCGGGGAGCTGTTTTTT
>.|TRBV6-1|TRBD1|TRBJ1-2|14
CASSERQGAGGYTF
TGTGCCAGCAGTGAACGACAGGGGGCGGGAGGCTACACCTTC
>once|TRBV28|TRBD1|TRBJ2-7|17
CASSFRGQGPITYEQYF
TGTGCCAGCAGTTTTCGAGGACAGGGACCGATTACCTACGAGCAGTACTTC
>.|TRBV27|TRBD2|TRBJ2-2|16
CASSLLAGASIGELFF
TGTGCCAGCAGTTTACTAGCGGGAGCGAGCATCGGGGAGCTGTTTTTT
>.|TRBV28|.|TRBJ1-1|13
CASSLELGGGAFF
TGTGCCAGCAGTTTAGAGCTAGGGGGGGGAGCTTTCTTT
>.|TRBV29-1|.|TRBJ2-7|13
CSVEGRSTDEQYF
TGCAGCGTTGAGGGCAGGTCGACGGACGAGCAGTACTTC
>.|TRBV28|.|TRBJ1-5|15
CASSFEGFLNQPQHF
TGTGCCAGCAGTTTTGAGGGTTTCCTCAATCAGCCCCAGCATTTT
>.|TRBV5-1|.|TRBJ2-7|14
CASSFTAGTYEQYF
TGCGCCAGCAGCTTCACAGCGGGTACCTACGAGCAGTACTTC
>.|TRBV27|TRBD1|TRBJ1-2|13
CASTPGTGRGYTF
TGTGCCAGCACCCCTGGGACAGGCCGTGGCTACACCTTC
>once|TRBV28|.|TRBJ2-7|15
CASSQEGAGGDEQYF
TGTGCCAGCAGCCAGGAAGGGGCTGGCGGGGACGAGCAGTACTTC
>once|TRBV7-9|TRBD1|TRBJ2-3|17
CASSVGTGTGHTDTQYF
TGTGCCAGCAGCGTAGGCACCGGGACAGGGCACACAGATACGCAGTATTTT
>.|TRBV9|.|TRBJ2-5|14
CASSVATGQETQYF
TGTGCCAGCAGCGTAGCTACAGGACAAGAGACCCAGTACTTC
>.|TRBV5-4|TRBD2|TRBJ2-7|17
CASSWGTSSGRPYEQYF
TGTGCCAGCAGCTGGGGCACCTCTAGCGGGCGTCCCTACGAGCAGTACTTC
>.|TRBV28|TRBD2|TRBJ2-1|17
CASSRSTSGPSYNEQFF
TGTGCCAGCAGTCGGTCGACTAGCGGCCCTTCCTACAATGAGCAGTTCTTC
>once|TRBV6-1|TRBD1|TRBJ1-2|14
CASGKQGAVYGYTF
TGTGCCAGCGGGAAACAGGGGGCTGTCTATGGCTACACCTTC
>.|TRBV2|TRBD1|TRBJ1-2|13
CASREGQLYGYTF
TGTGCCAGCAGGGAGGGACAGCTCTATGGCTACACCTTC